The rows below give T cell receptor beta chains drawn from one sample of a study of blood T cells in healthy people across ages. TCRdb used MiXCR to reprocess the 5' RACE reads, holding one entry per CDR3 protein. This table holds approximately 2,000,000 distinct CDR3 sequences, approximately 39% found once. The sequencing input was blood. The receptors shown here come from a human donor in good health. Both conserved end residues are part of each CDR3. Each record gives: D gene, clone size, J gene, V gene, CDR3 DNA, CDR3 protein. The D gene is left open where the match is weak. Size tells how often a clone was seen (once, few, many) or the class of an expanded clone, and some rows leave it out.

d_gene: TRBD2
abundance: .
j_gene: TRBJ2-5
v_gene: TRBV7-8
CDR3nt: TGTGCCAGCAGCTTAGCCGGGACTAAAGCCCAAGAGACCCAGTACTTC
CDR3aa: CASSLAGTKAQETQYF

d_gene: TRBD1
abundance: .
j_gene: TRBJ2-7
v_gene: TRBV6-1
CDR3nt: TGTGCCAGCGGTGAAGCGGAGACAGGGATCTACGAGCAGTACTTC
CDR3aa: CASGEAETGIYEQYF

d_gene: .
abundance: .
j_gene: TRBJ2-5
v_gene: TRBV4-1
CDR3nt: TGCGCCAGCAGACCTCTTGTCTTGGGGGAGCAAGAGACCCAGTACTTC
CDR3aa: CASRPLVLGEQETQYF

d_gene: .
abundance: few
j_gene: TRBJ1-4
v_gene: TRBV29-1
CDR3nt: TGCAGCGCACAGGCTAATGAAGAAAAACTGTTTTTT
CDR3aa: CSAQANEEKLFF

d_gene: .
abundance: .
j_gene: TRBJ2-5
v_gene: TRBV3-1
CDR3nt: TGTGCCAGCAGCCGCCTGAAAGAGACCCAGTACTTC
CDR3aa: CASSRLKETQYF

d_gene: TRBD1
abundance: .
j_gene: TRBJ1-5
v_gene: TRBV6-1
CDR3nt: TGTGCCAGCAGTGAACGCGGGACAGGGAGACAGCCCCAGCATTTT
CDR3aa: CASSERGTGRQPQHF

d_gene: TRBD1
abundance: .
j_gene: TRBJ1-2
v_gene: TRBV7-2
CDR3nt: TGTGCCAGCAGCCCCCAGGGACAGGACACCTATGGCTACACCTTC
CDR3aa: CASSPQGQDTYGYTF

d_gene: .
abundance: few
j_gene: TRBJ1-1
v_gene: TRBV3-1
CDR3nt: TGTGCCAGCAGCCCAAGCTGGGCCAGACCAGAAGCTTTCTTT
CDR3aa: CASSPSWARPEAFF

d_gene: .
abundance: few
j_gene: TRBJ2-7
v_gene: TRBV27
CDR3nt: TGTGCCAGCAGTTGGGGGACGGTACCCTACGAGCAGTACTTC
CDR3aa: CASSWGTVPYEQYF

d_gene: TRBD1
abundance: .
j_gene: TRBJ2-7
v_gene: TRBV7-2
CDR3nt: TGTGCCAGCAGCTTACCGACAGGGTTCAGCTCCTACGAGCAGTACTTC
CDR3aa: CASSLPTGFSSYEQYF

d_gene: .
abundance: .
j_gene: TRBJ2-5
v_gene: TRBV4-2
CDR3nt: TGTGCCAGCAGCCAAGATAAGGGACTACCCGAGGGGGAGCAGTACTTC
CDR3aa: CASSQDKGLPEGEQYF

d_gene: .
abundance: .
j_gene: TRBJ1-5
v_gene: TRBV7-2
CDR3nt: TGTGCCAGCAGCGATGGAGGTAGCAATCAGCCCCAGCATTTT
CDR3aa: CASSDGGSNQPQHF

d_gene: .
abundance: .
j_gene: TRBJ1-4
v_gene: TRBV20-1
CDR3nt: TGCAGTGCTAGAGATTTTAGGGGAGGAGCAGGGGAAAAACTGTTTTTT
CDR3aa: CSARDFRGGAGEKLFF

d_gene: .
abundance: .
j_gene: TRBJ1-1
v_gene: TRBV20-1
CDR3nt: TGCAGTGCTCCCACCCCCGTGGGGGCGGTCAATGAAGCTTTCTTT
CDR3aa: CSAPTPVGAVNEAFF

d_gene: TRBD2
abundance: .
j_gene: TRBJ2-5
v_gene: TRBV10-3
CDR3nt: TGTGCCATCAGTGAGTCTAGCGGGGAATACGATCAGTACTTC
CDR3aa: CAISESSGEYDQYF

d_gene: .
abundance: few
j_gene: TRBJ2-1
v_gene: TRBV25-1
CDR3nt: TGTGCCAGCAGTGCCCGGAGTTTCACCTACAATGAGCAGTTCTTC
CDR3aa: CASSARSFTYNEQFF

d_gene: .
abundance: few
j_gene: TRBJ1-6
v_gene: TRBV30
CDR3nt: TGTGCCTACTGCACGGGAGATAATTCACCCCTCCACTTT
CDR3aa: CAYCTGDNSPLHF

d_gene: TRBD2
abundance: .
j_gene: TRBJ2-1
v_gene: TRBV29-1
CDR3nt: TGCAGCGTTGAGGGACTAGCGGGGGAAACCTACAGTGAGCAGTTCTTC
CDR3aa: CSVEGLAGETYSEQFF

d_gene: .
abundance: .
j_gene: TRBJ2-7
v_gene: TRBV7-2
CDR3nt: TGTGCCAGCAGCTTAGGCCATCCGAGCTACGAGCAGTACTTC
CDR3aa: CASSLGHPSYEQYF

d_gene: .
abundance: .
j_gene: TRBJ2-3
v_gene: TRBV12-3/TRBV12-4
CDR3nt: TGTGCCAGCAGTTTAGTACTTACAGATACGCGGTATTTT
CDR3aa: CASSLVLTDTRYF

d_gene: .
abundance: .
j_gene: TRBJ2-6
v_gene: TRBV6-2/TRBV6-3
CDR3nt: TGTGCCAGCAGTTTTTTGCGGGGCCTTAGCTCTGGGGCCAACGTCCTGACTTTC
CDR3aa: CASSFLRGLSSGANVLTF

d_gene: .
abundance: .
j_gene: TRBJ1-1
v_gene: TRBV29-1
CDR3nt: TGCAGCGTTGACGGAGGGGGACCGAACACTGAAGCTTTCTTT
CDR3aa: CSVDGGGPNTEAFF

d_gene: TRBD2
abundance: few
j_gene: TRBJ2-7
v_gene: TRBV4-2
CDR3nt: TGTGCCAGCAGCCCCGTTTGGACTAGCGGGGGGGATTTAGCCTACGAGCAGTACTTC
CDR3aa: CASSPVWTSGGDLAYEQYF

d_gene: TRBD1
abundance: once
j_gene: TRBJ1-1
v_gene: TRBV30
CDR3nt: TGTGCCTGGAGGCAAATCTCAGGGGGCACTGAAGCTTTCTTT
CDR3aa: CAWRQISGGTEAFF

d_gene: TRBD2
abundance: .
j_gene: TRBJ2-3
v_gene: TRBV7-2
CDR3nt: TGTGCCAGCAGCTTCCGTCTTATAGCGGGGGGCCTATCCCACACAGATACGCAGTATTTT
CDR3aa: CASSFRLIAGGLSHTDTQYF

d_gene: .
abundance: .
j_gene: TRBJ2-5
v_gene: TRBV9
CDR3nt: TGTGCCAGCAGCGCCGGACAGCTACAAGAGACCCAGTACTTC
CDR3aa: CASSAGQLQETQYF

d_gene: .
abundance: .
j_gene: TRBJ2-7
v_gene: TRBV28
CDR3nt: TGTGCCAGCAGCTCAGACAGGATCACCTACGAGCAGTACTTC
CDR3aa: CASSSDRITYEQYF

d_gene: .
abundance: .
j_gene: TRBJ2-1
v_gene: TRBV7-2
CDR3nt: TGTGCCAGCAGCCCCCGAGGGGGGGCGAGCTCCTACAATGAGCAGTTCTTC
CDR3aa: CASSPRGGASSYNEQFF

d_gene: .
abundance: .
j_gene: TRBJ1-2
v_gene: TRBV10-3
CDR3nt: TGTGCCATCAGTGAGTCGATGTCAGCCCCCGGCTATGGCTACACCTTC
CDR3aa: CAISESMSAPGYGYTF

d_gene: .
abundance: few
j_gene: TRBJ2-3
v_gene: TRBV6-6
CDR3nt: TGTGCCAGCAATATTCCGGGACTCCCCAGGGATACGCAGTATTTT
CDR3aa: CASNIPGLPRDTQYF

d_gene: TRBD2
abundance: .
j_gene: TRBJ2-1
v_gene: TRBV20-1
CDR3nt: TGCAGTCCCCTCGGGTCGGCGGGGGGATTCAATGAGCAGTTCTTC
CDR3aa: CSPLGSAGGFNEQFF

d_gene: .
abundance: few
j_gene: TRBJ2-3
v_gene: TRBV12-3/TRBV12-4
CDR3nt: TGTGCCAGCTCCTTGTCCCCTCCGGGTAGCACAGATACGCAGTATTTT
CDR3aa: CASSLSPPGSTDTQYF

d_gene: TRBD1
abundance: few
j_gene: TRBJ2-1
v_gene: TRBV5-8
CDR3nt: TGTGCCAGCAGCTTGCAACCGGGACAGGACAATGAGCAGTTCTTC
CDR3aa: CASSLQPGQDNEQFF

d_gene: TRBD2
abundance: .
j_gene: TRBJ2-5
v_gene: TRBV7-2
CDR3nt: TGTGCCAGCAGCATGACTAGCGGGCTTCAAGAGACCCAGTACTTC
CDR3aa: CASSMTSGLQETQYF

d_gene: .
abundance: few
j_gene: TRBJ2-7
v_gene: TRBV7-2
CDR3nt: TGTGCCAGCAGCCCACGACTGCACGAGCAGTACTTC
CDR3aa: CASSPRLHEQYF

d_gene: .
abundance: .
j_gene: TRBJ1-4
v_gene: TRBV4-2
CDR3nt: TGTGCCAGCAGCCAAGAGAGCGGGACTGTGGATGAAAAACTGTTTTTT
CDR3aa: CASSQESGTVDEKLFF

d_gene: TRBD1
abundance: few
j_gene: TRBJ1-5
v_gene: TRBV7-9
CDR3nt: TGTGCCAGCACTCCGGGGACAGGGGATAATCAGCCCCAGCATTTT
CDR3aa: CASTPGTGDNQPQHF

d_gene: TRBD1
abundance: .
j_gene: TRBJ1-1
v_gene: TRBV9
CDR3nt: TGTGCCAGCAGCGACCGGACAGGGGCGACCCCTGAAGCTTTCTTT
CDR3aa: CASSDRTGATPEAFF

d_gene: TRBD1
abundance: few
j_gene: TRBJ1-5
v_gene: TRBV12-3/TRBV12-4
CDR3nt: TGTGCCAGCAGCCGGGCGGAGGGGGCCAGACAGCCCCAGCATTTT
CDR3aa: CASSRAEGARQPQHF

d_gene: .
abundance: many
j_gene: TRBJ2-5
v_gene: TRBV7-8
CDR3nt: TGTGCCAGCAGCATTATACCCCAAGAGACCCAGTACTTC
CDR3aa: CASSIIPQETQYF

d_gene: TRBD2
abundance: once
j_gene: TRBJ2-7
v_gene: TRBV7-6
CDR3nt: TGTGCCAGCAGCCCTGTAAGCGGGGGCCCCCGGCAGTACTTC
CDR3aa: CASSPVSGGPRQYF

d_gene: .
abundance: .
j_gene: TRBJ1-2
v_gene: TRBV7-8
CDR3nt: TGTGCCAGCAGCCAACCCGGTTCAGGCTACACCTTC
CDR3aa: CASSQPGSGYTF

d_gene: .
abundance: .
j_gene: TRBJ1-1
v_gene: TRBV29-1
CDR3nt: TGCAGCGTTGGTGCAGCGCGAGTCAAGGGGGTTACTGAAGCTTTCTTT
CDR3aa: CSVGAARVKGVTEAFF

d_gene: .
abundance: few
j_gene: TRBJ2-7
v_gene: TRBV6-1
CDR3nt: TGTGCCAGCAGTGAACTTAGATGGGAGACAGTCCCCTACGAGCAGTACTTC
CDR3aa: CASSELRWETVPYEQYF

d_gene: .
abundance: .
j_gene: TRBJ2-7
v_gene: TRBV7-2
CDR3nt: TGTGCCAGCAGCTCAAGGACTCTAGACTACGAGCAGTACTTC
CDR3aa: CASSSRTLDYEQYF

d_gene: .
abundance: few
j_gene: TRBJ1-2
v_gene: TRBV27
CDR3nt: TGTGCCAGCAGTTTATCCGGGGGGGGCGCTGGCTATGGCTACACCTTC
CDR3aa: CASSLSGGGAGYGYTF

d_gene: .
abundance: .
j_gene: TRBJ2-3
v_gene: TRBV12-3/TRBV12-4
CDR3nt: TGTGCCAGCAGCCGATACTACCCGGGGTCGAGCACAGATACGCAGTATTTT
CDR3aa: CASSRYYPGSSTDTQYF

d_gene: TRBD1
abundance: .
j_gene: TRBJ1-4
v_gene: TRBV6-1
CDR3nt: TGTGCCAGCATCGAACGGGACAGGCAATCAACTAATGAAAAACTGTTTTTT
CDR3aa: CASIERDRQSTNEKLFF

d_gene: .
abundance: .
j_gene: TRBJ1-2
v_gene: TRBV4-1
CDR3nt: TGCGCCAGCAGCCAAGTGCCGGGGGGAAACTATGGCTACACCTTC
CDR3aa: CASSQVPGGNYGYTF

d_gene: .
abundance: .
j_gene: TRBJ2-3
v_gene: TRBV7-9
CDR3nt: TGTGCCAGCAGCCTTAACGGGATAGATACGCAGTATTTT
CDR3aa: CASSLNGIDTQYF